The entry below describes one TCR delta chain. There are a few counts of this clone. Its antigen has not been determined. This likely stems from a read error, as it lies one base from a far larger clone. The data were taken from a study of gammadelta T cells in human blood (dated by TCRdb to about 2020). Overall results and qualifications from the work: According to the study, polyclonal expansion of innate gamma-delta T cells right after birth appeared to be driven by microbial exposure.

Measured from the cysteine to the phenylalanine, the CDR3 is 14 residues long. Only the CDR3 DNA stays, 42 bases, in frame from base 1. The germline V gene provides CDR1 GEAIGNYY and CDR2 EKD. V is shortened by 3 bases, J by 8 bases, and the region joining them spans 10 bases. Libraries were constructed by RT-PCR. Reads for this sample came from an Illumina MiSeq. TCRdb reanalyzed the public reads with the CATT caller, and identical DNA sequences were merged afterwards. The sample contains roughly 150 delta-chain clones, about 32% of them found a single time. The ten largest clones take up about 83% of the sample.

What was sequenced was Vgamma9Vdelta2 gamma-delta T cells from cord blood. This TCR was recovered from a newborn. The rearrangement joined TRDV2 to TRDJ3; the D gene is possibly TRDD3, with 6 bases matching. The CDR3 loop reads CACDPWGYTRQMFF. In nucleotides, the sequence is TGTGCCTGTGACCCCTGGGGATACACCCGACAGATGTTTTTC.